The rows below give T cell receptor beta chains drawn from one sample of a study of T cell responses to AZD1222 COVID-19 vaccine. The data were produced by immunoSEQ multiplex PCR, yet TCRdb's version contains in-frame clones alone and is incomplete. This table holds 120,000 or so clones, 80% to 90% found once. The input for sequencing was peripheral blood, taken on day 0 of AZD1222 vaccination. The receptor source for this set is an adult in good health. Both conserved end residues are part of each CDR3. Each record gives: D gene, clone size, J gene, CDR3 length, V gene, CDR3 DNA, CDR3 protein. D genes are given only for firm matches. Part of the rows lack a size; the others show once, few, many or a class for expanded clones.

.	.	TRBJ1-4	14	TRBV7-8	TGTGCCAGCAGCCGATCGGAAATTTCTGAAAAACTGTTTTTT	CASSRSEISEKLFF
TRBD1	.	TRBJ1-1	12	TRBV27	TGTGCCAGCAGCCAGGGGGTCCTAGAAGCTTTCTTT	CASSQGVLEAFF
TRBD2	.	TRBJ2-1	13	TRBV6-5	TGTGCCTCTACTAGCGGGCCTATCAATGAGCAGTTCTTC	CASTSGPINEQFF
TRBD2	.	TRBJ2-1	17	TRBV7-6	TGTGCCAGCAGCTCCTCTGGTTCAGGGAGGGCCGGGAATGAGCAGTTCTTC	CASSSSGSGRAGNEQFF
TRBD1	.	TRBJ2-7	14	TRBV5-1	TGCGCCAGCAGCCTGGGACAGGATATCTACGAGCAGTACTTC	CASSLGQDIYEQYF
.	.	TRBJ2-3	12	TRBV6-5	TGTGCCAGCAGCCCCGACTTCGATACGCAGTATTTT	CASSPDFDTQYF
.	.	TRBJ1-2	14	TRBV18	TGTGCCAGCTCACCACCGGGGGCCTCGTATGGCTACACCTTC	CASSPPGASYGYTF
.	.	TRBJ2-7	15	TRBV6-2/TRBV6-3	TGTGCCAGCAGCTACTCCGGGACCGAGTTCTACGAGCAGTACTTC	CASSYSGTEFYEQYF
.	.	TRBJ2-7	14	TRBV15	TGTGCCACCAGCAGGAGATCAGGGTCCCACGAGCAGTACTTC	CATSRRSGSHEQYF
.	.	TRBJ1-2	15	TRBV6-1	TGTGCCAGCAGTGAACTGACAGGAACTAACTATGGCTACACCTTC	CASSELTGTNYGYTF
TRBD1	.	TRBJ1-1	15	TRBV28	TGTGCCAGCAGTTTATATGGGACAGGGCCCACTGAAGCTTTCTTT	CASSLYGTGPTEAFF
.	once	TRBJ2-7	15	TRBV7-8	TGTGCCAGCAGCGACTCCGGGTCCGTTCGCCACGAGCAGTACTTC	CASSDSGSVRHEQYF
.	.	TRBJ1-5	12	TRBV5-3	TGTGCCAGAAGCTCCCCTTATCAGCCCCAGCATTTT	CARSSPYQPQHF
TRBD1	once	TRBJ2-7	12	TRBV19	TGTGCCAGTAGTCAGGGGGCCTACGAGCAGTACTTC	CASSQGAYEQYF
.	.	TRBJ2-7	12	TRBV11-1	TGTGCCAGCAGCCAACAGGTGTACGAGCAGTACTTC	CASSQQVYEQYF
TRBD1	.	TRBJ2-1	14	TRBV9	TGTGCCAGCAGCATCGGGCTCGCAGGGGGTGAGCAGTTCTTC	CASSIGLAGGEQFF
TRBD1	.	TRBJ2-7	14	TRBV6-6	TGTGCCAGCAGGGCCGGACAGGGCACCTACGAGCAGTATTTC	CASRAGQGTYEQYF
TRBD1	once	TRBJ2-7	14	TRBV3-1/TRBV3-2	TGTGCCAGCAGCCAAAGGGACAGGGGCTACGAGCAGTACTTC	CASSQRDRGYEQYF
TRBD1	.	TRBJ2-7	15	TRBV5-4	TGTGCCAGCAGCGCACGGGACAGGGGTTTCCACGAGCAGTACTTC	CASSARDRGFHEQYF
.	few	TRBJ1-5	12	TRBV10-3	TGTGCCATCAGCCCCGGGGGGAAAGCCCAGCATTTT	CAISPGGKAQHF
TRBD2	.	TRBJ2-7	14	TRBV14	TGTGCCAGCAGCCTGTACAGCGGGAGCGGCGAGCAGTACTTC	CASSLYSGSGEQYF
TRBD2	.	TRBJ2-5	17	TRBV5-1	TGCGCCAGCAGCACAGGACTAGCGGGAGGGTTCCTGGAGACCCAGTACTTC	CASSTGLAGGFLETQYF
.	.	TRBJ1-6	16	TRBV9	TGTGCCAGCAGCCCCGGGACGTCTAGTTATAATTCACCCCTCCACTTT	CASSPGTSSYNSPLHF
.	.	TRBJ1-6	16	TRBV7-2	TGTGCCAGCAGCCAAAGGGCAAGCTCCTATAATTCACCCCTCCACTTT	CASSQRASSYNSPLHF
TRBD1	.	TRBJ2-7	13	TRBV10-3	TGTGCCATCAGTGGGGACAGGGGAGGCGAGCAGTACTTC	CAISGDRGGEQYF
.	.	TRBJ2-1	14	TRBV4-3	TGCGCCAGCAGCCAAAGAAGCTCCTACAATGAGCAGTTCTTC	CASSQRSSYNEQFF
.	.	TRBJ2-2	14	TRBV7-8	TGTGCCAGCAGCTTAGAAAGGGTGGCCGGGGAGCTGTTTTTT	CASSLERVAGELFF
.	.	TRBJ2-7	13	TRBV10-1	TGCGCCAGCAGTTGGGGGTTGGACTACGAGCAGTACTTC	CASSWGLDYEQYF
.	.	TRBJ1-1	13	TRBV5-1	TGCGCCAGCAGGGGGACCGTTGACACTGAAGCTTTCTTT	CASRGTVDTEAFF
.	.	TRBJ2-3	15	TRBV6-5	TGTGCCAGCAGTTATTCGGGGTTGGGGCCAGATACGCAGTATTTT	CASSYSGLGPDTQYF
.	.	TRBJ1-1	12	TRBV10-2	TGCGCCAGCAGTATCACCGACACTGAAGCTTTCTTT	CASSITDTEAFF
.	.	TRBJ2-1	16	TRBV15	TGTGCCACCAGCAGAGGCATAGGAGACTTCTACAATGAGCAGTTCTTC	CATSRGIGDFYNEQFF
TRBD1	once	TRBJ1-5	16	TRBV10-1	TGCGCCAGCACGGGACAGGGGCAGAATAGCAATCAGCCCCAGCATTTT	CASTGQGQNSNQPQHF
.	.	TRBJ1-5	11	TRBV12-5	TGTGCTAGTGGTTTGGTGGGTCACCAGCATTTT	CASGLVGHQHF
.	.	TRBJ1-4	13	TRBV7-2	TGTGCCAGCAGTTATGTATACGGTGAAAAACTGTTTTTT	CASSYVYGEKLFF
.	.	TRBJ2-7	14	TRBV28	TGTGCCAGCAGTTTAATGTTCAGGGTGGGAGAGCAGTACTTC	CASSLMFRVGEQYF
TRBD2	.	TRBJ2-1	17	TRBV7-9	TGTGCCAGCAGCTCCGGGACTAGCGGGAGGGTCCACAATGAGCAGTTCTTC	CASSSGTSGRVHNEQFF
.	.	TRBJ2-3	13	TRBV11-2	TGTGCCAGCAGCAACAGTATTACAGATACGCAGTATTTT	CASSNSITDTQYF
.	.	TRBJ1-1	14	TRBV19	TGTGCCAGTAATTTGGGAGGAGGGAGCACTGAAGCTTTCTTT	CASNLGGGSTEAFF
.	.	TRBJ2-3	13	TRBV5-1	TGCGCCAGCAGCGATCAGGGCACAGATACGCAGTATTTT	CASSDQGTDTQYF
.	.	TRBJ2-1	11	TRBV3-1/TRBV3-2	TGTGCCAGCAGCCAAGATTATGAGCAGTTCTTC	CASSQDYEQFF
.	.	TRBJ1-1	13	TRBV9	TGTGCCAGCAGCGTAGTTGGGGACACTGAAGCTTTCTTT	CASSVVGDTEAFF